The clone carrying this TCR beta chain was observed once. The sample belongs to a study of OX40 agonist ivuxolimab in advanced cancers. For the study at large: Patients got intravenous ivuxolimab at 0.01 to 10 mg/kg every 2 weeks. The group had a mean age of roughly 56 years, ranged from about 23 to 79, and was 82.7% male.

CDR3 length: 12 amino acids. The trim removed 3 bases at V and 11 bases at J, leaving 5 bases unmatched. The germline V gene has CDR1 KGHSH and CDR2 LQKENI. Profiled with immunoSEQ multiplex PCR; TCRdb holds only in-frame clones, not every one. The sample holds roughly 71,000 clones, 84% seen once. Anyone with autoimmune disease history or systemic immunosuppression was excluded. The chain combines TRBV18 with TRBJ1-1; 8 bases match TRBD1. The starting material was CD4+ or CD8+ T cells sorted from blood, obtained in a trial of the OX40 agonist ivuxolimab. This TCR was recovered from an adult with an advanced solid tumor such as melanoma, head and neck, liver or kidney cancer. The chain's CDR3 is CASSPPTGVAFF. In DNA, the CDR3 is TGTGCCAGCTCACCGCCGACAGGGGTGGCTTTCTTT.